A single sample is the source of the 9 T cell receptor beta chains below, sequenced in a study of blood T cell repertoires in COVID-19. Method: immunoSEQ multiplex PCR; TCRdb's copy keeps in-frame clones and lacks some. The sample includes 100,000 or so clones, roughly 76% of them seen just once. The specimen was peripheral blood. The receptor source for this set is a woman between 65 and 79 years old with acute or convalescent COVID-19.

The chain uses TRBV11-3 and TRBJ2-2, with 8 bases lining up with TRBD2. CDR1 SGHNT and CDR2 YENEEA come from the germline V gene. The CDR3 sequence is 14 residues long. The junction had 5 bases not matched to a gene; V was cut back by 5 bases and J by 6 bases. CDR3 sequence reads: CASSEIAGSGELFF. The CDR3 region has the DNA TGTGCCAGCAGCGAAATAGCGGGATCCGGGGAGCTGTTTTTT. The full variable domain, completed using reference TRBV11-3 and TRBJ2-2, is EAGVVQSPRYKIIEKKQPVAFWCNPISGHNTLYWYLQNLGQGPELLIRYENEEAVDDSQLPKDRFSAERLKGVDSTLKIQPAELGDSAVYLCASSEIAGSGELFFGEGSRLTVL.

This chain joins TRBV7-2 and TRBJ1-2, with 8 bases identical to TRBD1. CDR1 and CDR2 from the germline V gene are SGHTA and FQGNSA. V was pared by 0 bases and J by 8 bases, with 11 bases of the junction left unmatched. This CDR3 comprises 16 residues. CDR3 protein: CASSLAGSDRGRGYTF. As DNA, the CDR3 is TGTGCCAGCAGCTTAGCGGGCTCCGACAGGGGACGAGGCTACACCTTC.

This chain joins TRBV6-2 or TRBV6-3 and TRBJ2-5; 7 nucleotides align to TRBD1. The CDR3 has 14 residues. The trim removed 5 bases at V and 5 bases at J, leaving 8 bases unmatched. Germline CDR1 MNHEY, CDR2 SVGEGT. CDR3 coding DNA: TGTGCCAGCAGTGCTGGACAGGAGACGGAGACCCAGTACTTC. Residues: CASSAGQETETQYF.

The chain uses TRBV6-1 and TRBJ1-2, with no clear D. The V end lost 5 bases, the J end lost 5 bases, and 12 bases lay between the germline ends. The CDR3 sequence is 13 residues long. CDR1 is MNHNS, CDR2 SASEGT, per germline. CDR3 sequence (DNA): TGTGCCAGCAGTTCCCCGACTCAATATGGCTACACCTTC. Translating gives CASSSPTQYGYTF.

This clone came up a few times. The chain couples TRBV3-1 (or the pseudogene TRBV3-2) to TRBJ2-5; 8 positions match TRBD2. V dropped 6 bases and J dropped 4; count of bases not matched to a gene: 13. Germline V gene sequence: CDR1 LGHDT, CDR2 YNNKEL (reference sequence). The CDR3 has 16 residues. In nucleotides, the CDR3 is TGTGCCAGCAGTGGAGCTCCCCTAGCGGGTGGAGAGACCCAGTACTTC. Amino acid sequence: CASSGAPLAGGETQYF.

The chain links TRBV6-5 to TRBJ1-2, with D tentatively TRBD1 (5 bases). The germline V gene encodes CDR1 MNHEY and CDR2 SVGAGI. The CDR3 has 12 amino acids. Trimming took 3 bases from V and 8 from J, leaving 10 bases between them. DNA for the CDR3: TGTGCCAGCAGTTATGGGGGAGGCGGCTACACCTTC. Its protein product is CASSYGGGGYTF.

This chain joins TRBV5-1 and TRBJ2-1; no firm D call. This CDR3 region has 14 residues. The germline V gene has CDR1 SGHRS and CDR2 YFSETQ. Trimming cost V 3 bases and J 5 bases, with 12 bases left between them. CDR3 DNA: TGCGCCAGCAGCTCCACCCGCGGAAACAATGAGCAGTTCTTC. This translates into CASSSTRGNNEQFF.

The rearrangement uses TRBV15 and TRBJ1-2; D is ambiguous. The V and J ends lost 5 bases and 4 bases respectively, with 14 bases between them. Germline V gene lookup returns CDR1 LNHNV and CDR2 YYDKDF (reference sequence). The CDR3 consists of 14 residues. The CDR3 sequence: CATSQVSKVYGYTF. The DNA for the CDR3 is TGTGCCACCAGCCAGGTCTCGAAAGTCTATGGCTACACCTTC.

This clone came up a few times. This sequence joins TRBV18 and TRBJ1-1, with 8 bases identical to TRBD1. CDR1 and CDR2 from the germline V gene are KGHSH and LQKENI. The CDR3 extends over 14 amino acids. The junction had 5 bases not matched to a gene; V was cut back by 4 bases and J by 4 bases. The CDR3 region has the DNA TGTGCCAGCTCACGTCAGGGGGCAAGCACTGAAGCTTTCTTT. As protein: CASSRQGASTEAFF.